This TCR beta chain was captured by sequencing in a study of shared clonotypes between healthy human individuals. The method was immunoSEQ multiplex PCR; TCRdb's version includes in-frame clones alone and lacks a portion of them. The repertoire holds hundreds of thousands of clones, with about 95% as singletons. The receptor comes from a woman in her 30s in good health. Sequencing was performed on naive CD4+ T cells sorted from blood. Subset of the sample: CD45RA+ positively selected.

The CDR3, as DNA: TGTGCCAGCAGTGCCGAAGGAGTCAATGAGCAGTTCTTC. Translated: CASSAEGVNEQFF. The genes are TRBV28 and TRBJ2-1, with D unresolved. The CDR3 spans 13 residues. Trimming removed 5 bases at V and 6 bases at J, with 11 bases between. Germline-derived CDR1 and CDR2 are MDHEN and SYDVKM.